This record covers a single TCR beta chain. This receptor's antigen is unknown. Base qualities are not provided; no much larger clone lies one nucleotide away. The cohort was made up of under 800 healthy bone marrow donors. At the time of sampling, all cohort members were nominally healthy, though unrecorded immune exposures were likely present. The donor tested CMV seropositive and was one of the 289 seropositive cohort members. Each donor provided a peripheral blood sample, and peripheral blood mononuclear cells were used for TCR beta sequencing. Genomic DNA extraction from the blood cell samples was performed with the Qiagen DNeasy Blood Extraction Kit. These data are taken from a study of cytomegalovirus exposure and HLA in healthy donors (TCRdb year 2017). About the investigation overall: An earlier analysis of 587 of the donors reported under 300 Gb of sequence data and 117 million unique TCR beta sequences obtained from around 180 million T cells. Roughly 300 gigabases of sequencing data and 75 million to 85 million unique TCR sequences made up an early release that covered under 750 HLA-typed donors. The genetic ancestry cluster associated with self-reported Caucasian donors included roughly four fifths of the roughly 400 genotyped donors. The study aimed to test whether signatures of past pathogen exposure could be identified by cataloging public T cell receptors. The T cell repertoires of 666 subjects were profiled by immunosequencing and related to cytomegalovirus serostatus. In addition to the first cohort of roughly 670 subjects, a separate validation cohort of over 90 different subjects was used. To predict cytomegalovirus infection status, the study combined high-throughput TCR immunosequencing, statistical association of individual TCRs with disease status, and machine learning. A later analysis re-analyzed previously published TCR beta repertoires from 500 to 700 donors and added high-resolution HLA genotyping to study TCR occurrence patterns. Rather than using new phenotypic data, the later analysis identified candidate immune exposures from TCR beta sequences and from how often those sequences occurred across donors. In an earlier analysis of around 540 of the donors, high-throughput TCR beta sequencing was used to judge whether each TCR beta V gene segment behaved as functional or pseudogenic. Donor age, sex, ethnicity and CMV serostatus were compiled alongside the repertoire data. In a later genetic analysis, genome-wide SNP genotypes for about three fifths of the 666 donors were used, and that subset was treated as a discovery cohort. All discovery cohort repertoires had been generated using a single sequencing platform. HLA typing included class I and class II loci at four-digit resolution. Typing coverage varied by locus: about 620-630 donors for A, B, C, DRB1 and DQB1; 522 for DQA1; about 590 for DPA1; fewer than 480 for DPB1. A few DR-DQ haplotypes were treated as single units for association and clustering because of strong linkage in the cohort. Across some 400 genotyped donors of the cohort, an average of about 200,000 unique TCR beta nucleotide sequences per donor were sequenced, and 15% to 20% of those sequences were non-productive.

Receptor libraries were prepared by the immunoSEQ multiplex PCR assay. For the multiplex PCR, a mixture combining 60 forward primers for TCR Vbeta segments and 13 reverse primers for TCR Jbeta segments was used. The CDR3 region of rearranged TCR beta genes was amplified from genomic DNA with a multiplex PCR assay. The Illumina HiSeq System was used to sequence the amplified TCR beta libraries as 87-base-pair reads. Per the original workflow: A later analysis counted approximately 74 million unique TCR beta chains across the 700 or so repertoires, and 10 million to 11 million of these chains were shared by at least two donors. Raw reads were error-corrected and collapsed into unique sequences with a nearest-neighbor algorithm that merged closely related sequences to remove PCR and sequencing errors. To assign V, D and J gene segments, CDR3 sequences were aligned to IMGT reference sequences. For a sequence to be retained, a match of at least six nucleotides to both a V gene segment and a J gene segment was required. Rearrangements were classified as productive when the CDR3 lacked stop codons and remained in frame with V and J, and all other rearrangements were classified as non-productive. CDR3 was defined by IMGT convention, running from the second conserved V-encoded cysteine to the conserved J-encoded phenylalanine. Sequences without an unambiguous match to a single V gene segment were excluded from the earlier analysis of approximately 560 of the donors. An earlier analysis of 450 to 650 of the donors called V segments functional above 56.7% productive rearrangements and segregating when the between-donor standard deviation exceeded 5%. A statistical classification framework was built for diagnosing cytomegalovirus status from the catalog of TCR beta chain sequences. In a later analysis, V and J genes were assigned by comparing TCR nucleotide sequences against IMGT/GENE-DB human TR gene sequences. A later analysis assigned CDR3 sequences and most-parsimonious VDJ recombination scenarios with the TCRdist pipeline. In a later analysis, every TCR beta chain was defined by the combination of its CDR3 amino acid sequence and its V-gene family, and reads without a unique V-gene family were dropped. A later analysis removed several hundred highly shared, low-generation-probability nucleotide sequences to deal with suspected cross-contamination and a sequencing artifact. A later analysis calculated a clonal expansion index for each public chain from normalized within-repertoire ranks of inferred template counts. In a later analysis, generation probabilities were computed with a VDJ recombination model fitted to out-of-frame rearrangements, and the resulting probabilities were checked against IGoR. Hypergeometric tests were used in a later analysis to score TCR-TCR, TCR-HLA and TCR-CMV co-occurrence, with a repertoire-size bias correction applied to the TCR pairs. False discovery rates were estimated in a later analysis by permuting HLA or CMV assignments 20 times. In a later analysis, co-occurring TCRs were grouped using DBSCAN, and TCRdist sequence similarity was added for clustering within HLA-allele-positive subsets. Repertoires with fewer than 30,000 or more than 120,000 public chains were left out of co-occurrence clustering, as were about 5 repertoires with anomalous nucleotide sharing. Not all clones reach the TCRdb copy of this immuneACCESS table, which keeps in-frame sequences only. Checked studies attribute under half of the gap to unresolved V genes and leave the rest unexplained. V and J calls and clone size come straight from that table; D and trimming were deduced from the DNA. This sample lists 60,000 or so clones; over 60% were detected once. About 23% of the sample is held by the ten biggest clonotypes.

Beyond this particular receptor, the publication reports: While some public TCRs were present in many individuals, most TCR sequences turned up only very rarely across donors. According to a later analysis, parvovirus B19, influenza, CMV and Epstein-Barr virus appeared linked to several top co-occurrence clusters. The classifier was reported to diagnose cytomegalovirus status with high specificity and sensitivity in both the original and validation cohorts. In an earlier analysis of approximately 590 of the donors, most TCR beta V segments were observed in productive rearrangements about 90% or about 30% of the time, broadly matching IMGT annotations. Strong co-occurrence of HLA alleles, especially DR and DQ, made assigning TCR associations to individual alleles difficult. Presence/absence analyses assumed roughly uniform sequencing depth across donors, an assumption that may not hold. A further reported finding was that TCR beta sequences accurately predicted the HLA-A and HLA-B alleles for most subjects in the first cohort. The cohort was sequenced for TCR beta chains only, and without alpha or paired-chain data the features that could be detected were limited. Immune exposure information for the cohort was limited to CMV serostatus. According to the authors, the approach could potentially be generalized to other disease states and immunological phenotypes. A later analysis found that HLA-associated TCR beta chains were more clonally expanded and had lower generation probabilities than equally common non-associated chains. The study gave a list of over 150 TCR beta chains associated with cytomegalovirus. A cluster of highly shared sequence variants was judged likely to represent a technical artifact of the sequencing pipeline. Because HLA typing was unavailable for some donors at each locus, only the typed subset was used in association tests. Correlated functional status among segregating V segments might reflect linkage disequilibrium, but an unknown experimental factor could not be ruled out. In vitro tests confirmed that a few of the cytomegalovirus-associated TCR beta chains recognize cytomegalovirus antigens. Specific HLA alleles were associated with 18,000 or so TCR beta sequences at a false discovery rate of 0.05 in a later analysis. According to a later analysis, TCR association rates differed among HLA loci, with DRB1 alleles showing the most associated TCRs and HLA-C alleles showing the fewest. Most CMV-associated TCR beta chains appeared to be HLA-restricted in a later analysis, and the HLA associations seemed to be driven largely by CMV exposure. In a later genetic analysis, a missense DCLRE1C variant was associated with V-gene and J-gene trimming of TCR beta chains, and the association was replicated in an independent cohort. The earlier analysis of approximately 560 of the donors excluded over 15 rarely observed V segments, including chromosome 9 orphons, because counts were too low. A later genetic analysis reported fewer N-insertions in productive TCRs among donors in an Asian-associated ancestry cluster than the roughly 670-donor mean.

Sequenced input: PBMCs. The TCR originated in a man in his forties or fifties in good health and CMV-seropositive.

The DNA sequence is TGTGCCAGCTCACCACGGGCTAGCGTGAGCTCCTACAATGAGCAGTTCTTC. This translates into CASSPRASVSSYNEQFF. Here the chain combines TRBV18 and TRBJ2-1; a tentative D match to TRBD2 spans 6 bases. The CDR1 and CDR2 encoded by the germline V gene are KGHSH and LQKENI. At the junction V is shortened by 1 base and J by 0 bases, with 13 bases in between. From the cysteine through the phenylalanine, the CDR3 covers 17 amino acids. Here the CDR3 DNA is all that survives: 51 bases in frame from base 1.